This T cell receptor (beta chain) was retrieved from a study of blood T cells in healthy people across ages. Germline CDR1 SNHLY, CDR2 FYNNEI. The CDR3 consists of 13 residues. The ends were cut back, 1 base at V and 14 bases at J, with 14 bases in the middle. The study, taken as a whole, reports: It was the long-lived donors that had more naive CD4+ cells and higher diversity than aged donors. Total diversity from one million sequenced T cells was likely underestimated.

Primers used in a second PCR of roughly 7 to 12 cycles were a sample-barcoded 5' primer and a J-beta primer mix. TCRdb called the 5' RACE reads again in MiXCR, with one record for every CDR3 protein. Of roughly 930,000 distinct CDR3 sequences in the sample, around 48% are singletons; the top ten hold 13%. Isolated PBMCs totaled at least 6 million in each sample. Notes on this clonotype: The antigen remains undetermined.

The sequencing sample was made of blood. The chain has TRBV2 and TRBJ1-4, with D unclear. The receptor was derived from a man aged 25-45 years in good health. The CDR3 sequence is CASSEEVSIGLFF. In nucleotides, the CDR3 is TGTGCCAGCAGTGAAGAGGTCTCGATAGGGCTGTTTTTT.